The 14 T cell receptor beta chains listed next were all sequenced from one sample in a study of neoadjuvant anti-PD-1 for oral cavity cancer. Sequencing used immunoSEQ multiplex PCR; TCRdb keeps in-frame clones, though not all of them. The sample includes over 13,000 clones, 75% of them seen just once. Time point indicated: after neoadjuvant nivolumab, at surgical resection. Sequenced material: PBMCs, taken after nivolumab (anti-PD-1) treatment. Receptor source: a person between 35 and 79 years old with oral cavity squamous cell carcinoma.

This chain links TRBV10-1 with TRBJ2-5; D is possibly TRBD1 (5 bases). V dropped 7 bases and J dropped 2 bases, with 17 bases sitting between them. CDR1 and CDR2 from the germline V gene are WNHNN and SYGVQD (reference sequence). The CDR3 is 15 residues long. CDR3 DNA sequence: TGCGCCAGCATCATCATGGCAGGGCTACAAGAGACCCAGTACTTC. Encoded protein: CASIIMAGLQETQYF.

This sequence joins TRBV25-1 and TRBJ1-1; 8 bases fit TRBD1. The CDR3 totals 12 residues. V trimming: 6 bases; J trimming: 11 bases; junction bases outside the gene matches: 8. Germline V gives CDR1 MGHDK, CDR2 SYGVNS. The DNA for the CDR3 is TGTGCCAGCAGCGCCCCGGACAGGGCGGCTTTCTTT. Amino acid sequence: CASSAPDRAAFF.

The rearrangement joins TRBV30 to TRBJ1-3, with a weak D call TRBD1 (5 bases). This CDR3 spans 15 amino acids. The germline V and J ends were trimmed by 2 bases and 2 bases, with 13 bases remaining between them. Germline V gene sequence: CDR1 GTSNPN, CDR2 SVGIG (reference sequence). This chain's CDR3 is CAWSIAPGPGNTIYF. The CDR3 bases are TGTGCCTGGAGTATTGCGCCGGGGCCTGGAAACACCATATATTTT.

In this sample, this clone turned up a few times. The genes are TRBV7-9 and TRBJ1-1; D unresolved. Trimming stripped 1 base from V and 4 bases from J, with 4 bases between. The germline V gene has CDR1 SEHNR and CDR2 FQNEAQ (reference sequence). The length of the CDR3 is 12 residues. The CDR3 here is CASSLVVTEAFF. In nucleotides, the CDR3 is TGTGCCAGCAGCTTAGTAGTCACTGAAGCTTTCTTT.

The V call is TRBV5-1, the J call TRBJ1-1, with D hard to call. The CDR3 has 15 residues. Germline V CDR1 and CDR2: SGHRS, YFSETQ. With 0 bases removed from V and 1 base from J, the gap between germline ends came to 10 bases. The CDR3, as DNA: TGCGCCAGCAGCTTGGTAGTCGGGCGGAACACTGAAGCTTTCTTT. Translated: CASSLVVGRNTEAFF.

This chain connects TRBV4-1 to TRBJ1-1; TRBD1 agrees at 8 bases. The CDR3 length is 15 residues. V was pared by 4 bases and J by 5 bases, with 9 bases of the junction left unmatched. Germline assignment: CDR1 MGHRA and CDR2 YSYEKL. CDR3 DNA sequence: TGCGCCAGCAGCCTGACCGGGACAGGAATGACTGAAGCTTTCTTT. This sequence encodes CASSLTGTGMTEAFF.

This sequence joins TRBV6-1 and TRBJ2-1, with 8 bases that match TRBD2. Germline CDR1 and CDR2: MNHNS and SASEGT. V lost 6 bases, J lost 8 bases, and 9 bases stayed unmatched. This CDR3 is 14 amino acids long. The CDR3 region is CASRSGPRGDEQFF. For the CDR3, the DNA is TGTGCCAGCAGGTCGGGGCCGCGGGGGGATGAGCAGTTCTTC.

The chain joins TRBV7-9 to TRBJ2-2; tentative D call: TRBD1 (7 bases). Deletions cut 4 bases from V and 1 base from J, with 10 bases between. Germline-derived CDR1 and CDR2 are SEHNR and FQNEAQ (reference sequence). The CDR3 extends over 15 amino acids. The CDR3 loop is CASSWRGQNTGELFF. CDR3 DNA sequence: TGTGCCAGCAGCTGGAGGGGGCAGAACACCGGGGAGCTGTTTTTT.

The rearrangement joins TRBV7-8 to TRBJ2-1; 10 bases fit TRBD2. Germline V gives CDR1 SGHVS, CDR2 FQNEAQ. Trimming took 5 bases from V and 5 from J; bases not matched to a gene: 6. This CDR3 comprises 15 residues. The CDR3 bases are TGTGCCAGCAGCGCTCGGACTAGCGGAAACAATGAGCAGTTCTTC. Translation gives CASSARTSGNNEQFF.

The chain employs TRBV6-5 and TRBJ1-1; no definite D call. The CDR3 consists of 13 residues. The germline V gene encodes CDR1 MNHEY and CDR2 SVGAGI. Trimming shortened V by 1 base and J by 7 bases, and 10 bases separated the two germline ends. The CDR3 coding sequence is TGTGCCAGCAGTTACTGGGAGACGAGTGAAGCTTTCTTT. The encoded protein is CASSYWETSEAFF.

This CDR3 is CASSPGEWNTEAFF. The CDR3 region has the DNA TGCGCCAGCTCCCCGGGTGAATGGAACACTGAAGCTTTCTTT. V gene TRBV4-1 combines with J gene TRBJ1-1; D uncertain. The CDR3 runs 14 residues. CDR1 and CDR2 from the germline V gene are MGHRA and YSYEKL. V dropped 8 bases and J dropped 1 base, with 14 bases sitting between them.

This clone has more than one count but fewer than ten. The CDR3 protein is CASSQEYGTTAGNEQFF. CDR3 DNA: TGCGCCAGCAGCCAAGAATATGGGACGACGGCGGGAAATGAGCAGTTCTTC. The rearrangement links TRBV4-1 to TRBJ2-1, with D tentatively TRBD2 (6 bases). The germline V gene has CDR1 MGHRA and CDR2 YSYEKL. V lost 0 bases and J lost 7, with 19 bases in between. The CDR3 is made up of 17 amino acids.

The CDR3 loop reads CASSYLQGGQETQYF. In DNA, the CDR3 is TGTGCCAGCAGTTACTTACAGGGGGGCCAAGAGACCCAGTACTTC. The chain employs TRBV6-5 and TRBJ2-5, with 8 positions matching TRBD1. The trim removed 1 base at V and 1 base at J, leaving 2 bases unmatched. Germline V gives CDR1 MNHEY, CDR2 SVGAGI. This CDR3 is 15 amino acids long.

This sequence joins TRBV4-1 and TRBJ2-7, with 11 bases matching TRBD1. Trimming at V came to 0 bases and at J to 0 bases, leaving 4 bases not matched to a gene. This CDR3 comprises 17 residues. Per the germline V gene, CDR1 is MGHRA and CDR2 is YSYEKL. CDR3 amino acids: CASSQEWTGGSSYEQYF. In DNA, the CDR3 is TGCGCCAGCAGCCAAGAATGGACAGGGGGCAGCTCCTACGAGCAGTACTTC.